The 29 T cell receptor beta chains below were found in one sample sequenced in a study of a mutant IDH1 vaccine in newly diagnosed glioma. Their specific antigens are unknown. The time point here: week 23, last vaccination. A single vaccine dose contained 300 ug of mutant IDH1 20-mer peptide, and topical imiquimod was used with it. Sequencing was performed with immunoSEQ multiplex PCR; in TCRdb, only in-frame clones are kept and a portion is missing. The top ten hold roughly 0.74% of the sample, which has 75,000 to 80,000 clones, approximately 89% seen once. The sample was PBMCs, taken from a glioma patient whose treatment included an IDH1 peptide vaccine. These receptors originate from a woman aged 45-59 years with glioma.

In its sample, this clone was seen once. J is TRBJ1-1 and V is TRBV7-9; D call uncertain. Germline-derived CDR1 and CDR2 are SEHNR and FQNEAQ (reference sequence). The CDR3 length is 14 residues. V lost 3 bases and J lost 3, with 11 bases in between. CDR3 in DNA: TGTGCCAGCAGCTTCCCGGAGGTGTACACTGAAGCTTTCTTT. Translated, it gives CASSFPEVYTEAFF.

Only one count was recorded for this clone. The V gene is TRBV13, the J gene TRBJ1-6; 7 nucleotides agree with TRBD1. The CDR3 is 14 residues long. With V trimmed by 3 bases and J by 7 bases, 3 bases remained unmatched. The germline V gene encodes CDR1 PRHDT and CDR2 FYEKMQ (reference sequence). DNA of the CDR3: TGTGCCAGCAGCTTTACAGGGGAGAATTCACCCCTCCACTTT. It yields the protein CASSFTGENSPLHF.

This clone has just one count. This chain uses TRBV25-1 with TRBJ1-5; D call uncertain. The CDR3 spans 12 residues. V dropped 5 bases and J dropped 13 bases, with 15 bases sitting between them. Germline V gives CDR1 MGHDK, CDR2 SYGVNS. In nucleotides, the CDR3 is TGTGCCAGCAGTCAAGAGGAGCACGATCAGCATTTT. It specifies CASSQEEHDQHF. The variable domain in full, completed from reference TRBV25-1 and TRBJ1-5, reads EADIYQTPRYLVIGTGKKITLECSQTMGHDKMYWYQQDPGMELHLIHYSYGVNSTEKGDLSSESTVSRIRTEHFPLTLESARPSHTSQYLCASSQEEHDQHFGDGTRLSIL.

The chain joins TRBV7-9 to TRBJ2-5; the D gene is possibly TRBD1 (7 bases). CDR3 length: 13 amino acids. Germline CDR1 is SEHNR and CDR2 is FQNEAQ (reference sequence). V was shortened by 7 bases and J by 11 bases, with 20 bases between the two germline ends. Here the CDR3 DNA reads TGTGCCAGCACCCTTTGGACAGGCGGGGAGCAGTACTTC. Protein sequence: CASTLWTGGEQYF.

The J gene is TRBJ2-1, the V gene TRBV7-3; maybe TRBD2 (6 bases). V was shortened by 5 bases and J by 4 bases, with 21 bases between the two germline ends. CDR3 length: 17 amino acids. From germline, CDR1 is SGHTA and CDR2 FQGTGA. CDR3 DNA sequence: TGTGCCAGCAGCCCCCCAGAAGGAGGGAGTAGTTACAATGAGCAGTTCTTC. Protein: CASSPPEGGSSYNEQFF. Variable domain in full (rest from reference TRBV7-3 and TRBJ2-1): GAGVSQTPSNKVTEKGKYVELRCDPISGHTALYWYRQSLGQGPEFLIYFQGTGAADDSGLPNDRFFAVRPEGSVSTLKIQRTERGDSAVYLCASSPPEGGSSYNEQFFGPGTRLTVL.

DNA for the CDR3: TGTGCCTGGAGTGTAACAGCCAGCTCCTACGAGCAGTACTTC. This encodes CAWSVTASSYEQYF. The gene calls are TRBV30 and TRBJ2-7; D unresolved. From germline, CDR1 is GTSNPN and CDR2 SVGIG (reference sequence). The CDR3 length is 14 residues. The ends were cut back, 0 bases at V and 0 bases at J, with 9 bases in the middle.

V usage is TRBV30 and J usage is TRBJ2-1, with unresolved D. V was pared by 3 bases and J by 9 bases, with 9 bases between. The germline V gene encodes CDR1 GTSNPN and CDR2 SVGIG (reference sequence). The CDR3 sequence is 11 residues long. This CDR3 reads CAWSFAGEQFF. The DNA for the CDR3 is TGTGCCTGGAGCTTTGCAGGTGAGCAGTTCTTC.

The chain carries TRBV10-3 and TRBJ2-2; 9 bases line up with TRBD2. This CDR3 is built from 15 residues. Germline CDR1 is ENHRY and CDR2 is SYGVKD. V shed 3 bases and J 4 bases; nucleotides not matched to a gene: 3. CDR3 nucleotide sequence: TGTGCCATCAGTGACTCTAGCGGGACCACCGGGGAGCTGTTTTTT. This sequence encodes CAISDSSGTTGELFF.

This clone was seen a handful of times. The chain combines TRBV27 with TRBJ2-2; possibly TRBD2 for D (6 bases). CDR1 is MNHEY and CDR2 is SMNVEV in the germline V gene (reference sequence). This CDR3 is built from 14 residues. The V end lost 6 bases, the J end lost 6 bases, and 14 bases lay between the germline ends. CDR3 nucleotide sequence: TGTGCCAGCAGGCGGAGGGCCCGCCCCGGGGAGCTGTTTTTT. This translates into CASRRRARPGELFF.

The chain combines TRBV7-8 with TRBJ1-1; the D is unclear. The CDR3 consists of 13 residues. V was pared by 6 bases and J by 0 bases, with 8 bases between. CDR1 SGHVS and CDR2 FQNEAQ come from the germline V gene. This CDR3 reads CASSPPMNTEAFF. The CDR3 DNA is TGTGCCAGCAGTCCCCCCATGAACACTGAAGCTTTCTTT.

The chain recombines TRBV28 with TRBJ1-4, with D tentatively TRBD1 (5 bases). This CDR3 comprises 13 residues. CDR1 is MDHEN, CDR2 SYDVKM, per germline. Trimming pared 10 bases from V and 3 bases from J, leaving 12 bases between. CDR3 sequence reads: CATRRGANEKLFF. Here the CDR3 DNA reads TGTGCCACGCGGCGAGGGGCTAATGAAAAACTGTTTTTT.

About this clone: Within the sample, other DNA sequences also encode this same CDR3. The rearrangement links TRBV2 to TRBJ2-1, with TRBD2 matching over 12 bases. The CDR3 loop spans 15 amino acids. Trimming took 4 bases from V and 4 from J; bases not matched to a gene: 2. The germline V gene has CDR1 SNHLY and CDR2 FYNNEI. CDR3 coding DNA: TGTGCCAGCAGTGCTGGACTAGCGGGGTACAATGAGCAGTTCTTC. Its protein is CASSAGLAGYNEQFF.

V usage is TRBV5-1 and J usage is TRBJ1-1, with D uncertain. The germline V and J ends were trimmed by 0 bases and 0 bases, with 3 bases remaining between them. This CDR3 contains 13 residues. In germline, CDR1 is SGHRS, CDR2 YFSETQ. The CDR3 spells CASSLELNTEAFF. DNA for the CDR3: TGCGCCAGCAGCTTGGAGCTGAACACTGAAGCTTTCTTT. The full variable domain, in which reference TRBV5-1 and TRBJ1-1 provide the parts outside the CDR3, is KAGVTQTPRYLIKTRGQQVTLSCSPISGHRSVSWYQQTPGQGLQFLFEYFSETQRNKGNFPGRFSGRQFSNSRSEMNVSTLELGDSALYLCASSLELNTEAFFGQGTRLTVV.

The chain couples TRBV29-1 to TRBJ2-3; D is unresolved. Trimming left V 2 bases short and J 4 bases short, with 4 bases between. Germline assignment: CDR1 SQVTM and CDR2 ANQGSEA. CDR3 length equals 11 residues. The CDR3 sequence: CSVENADTQYF. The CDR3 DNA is TGCAGCGTTGAAAACGCAGATACGCAGTATTTT.

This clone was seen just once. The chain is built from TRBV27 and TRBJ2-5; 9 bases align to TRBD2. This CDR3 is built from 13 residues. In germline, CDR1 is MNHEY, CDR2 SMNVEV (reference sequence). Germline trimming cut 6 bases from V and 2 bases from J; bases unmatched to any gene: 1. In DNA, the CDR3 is TGTGCCAGCAGGACTAGCGGTCAAGAGACCCAGTACTTC. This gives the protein CASRTSGQETQYF.

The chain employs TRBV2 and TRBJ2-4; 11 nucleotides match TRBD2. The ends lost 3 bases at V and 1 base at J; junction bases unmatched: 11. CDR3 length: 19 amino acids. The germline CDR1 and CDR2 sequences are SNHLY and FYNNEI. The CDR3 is CASSDELAGAHWAKNIQYF. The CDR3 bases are TGTGCCAGCAGTGATGAACTAGCGGGAGCCCATTGGGCCAAAAACATTCAGTACTTC.

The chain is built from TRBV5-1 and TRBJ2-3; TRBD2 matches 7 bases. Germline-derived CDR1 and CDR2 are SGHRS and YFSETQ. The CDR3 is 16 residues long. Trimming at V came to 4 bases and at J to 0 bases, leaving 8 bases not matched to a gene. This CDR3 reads CASSPSGGLSTDTQYF. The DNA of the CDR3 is TGCGCCAGCAGCCCCAGTGGGGGACTAAGCACAGATACGCAGTATTTT. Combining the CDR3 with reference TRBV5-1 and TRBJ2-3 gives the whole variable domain KAGVTQTPRYLIKTRGQQVTLSCSPISGHRSVSWYQQTPGQGLQFLFEYFSETQRNKGNFPGRFSGRQFSNSRSEMNVSTLELGDSALYLCASSPSGGLSTDTQYFGPGTRLTVL.

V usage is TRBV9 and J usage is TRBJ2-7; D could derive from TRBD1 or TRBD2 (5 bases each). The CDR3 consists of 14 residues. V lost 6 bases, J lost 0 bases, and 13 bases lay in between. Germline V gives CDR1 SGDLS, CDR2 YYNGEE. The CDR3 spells CASTPGGSSYEQYF. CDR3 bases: TGTGCCAGCACCCCTGGGGGTAGCTCCTACGAGCAGTACTTC.

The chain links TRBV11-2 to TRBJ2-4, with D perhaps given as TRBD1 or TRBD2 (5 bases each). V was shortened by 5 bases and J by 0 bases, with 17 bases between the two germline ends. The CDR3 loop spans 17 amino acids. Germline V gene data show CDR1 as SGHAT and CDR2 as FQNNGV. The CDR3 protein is CASSLSRGPGAKNIQYF. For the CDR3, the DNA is TGTGCCAGCAGCCTTTCGAGGGGACCCGGAGCCAAAAACATTCAGTACTTC.

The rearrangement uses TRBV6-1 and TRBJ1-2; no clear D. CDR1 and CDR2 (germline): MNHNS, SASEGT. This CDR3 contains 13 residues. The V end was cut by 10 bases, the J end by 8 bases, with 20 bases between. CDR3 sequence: CATRLGPVRGYTF. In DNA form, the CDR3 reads TGTGCCACAAGGCTCGGGCCGGTGAGGGGCTACACCTTC.

The CDR3 DNA sequence: TGTGCCAGCAGCGGGACTAGGGGGTACAATGAGCAGTTCTTC. It is translated as CASSGTRGYNEQFF. V is TRBV9 and J is TRBJ2-1, with a weak D call TRBD2 (7 bases). CDR3 length: 14 amino acids. From germline, CDR1 is SGDLS and CDR2 YYNGEE. Between the trimmed V and J ends, which lost 3 bases and 4 bases, there was a span of 11 bases.

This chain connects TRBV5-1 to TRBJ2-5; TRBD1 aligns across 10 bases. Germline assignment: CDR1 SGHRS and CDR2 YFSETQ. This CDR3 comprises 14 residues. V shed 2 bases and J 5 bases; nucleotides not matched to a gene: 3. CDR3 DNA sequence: TGCGCCAGCAGCTTAGGGACAGGGGCCGAGACCCAGTACTTC. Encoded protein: CASSLGTGAETQYF.

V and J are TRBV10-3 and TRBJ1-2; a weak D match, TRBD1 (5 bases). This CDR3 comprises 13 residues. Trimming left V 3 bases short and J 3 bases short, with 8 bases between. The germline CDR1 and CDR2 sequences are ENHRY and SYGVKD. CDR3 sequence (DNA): TGTGCCATCAGTGATACGGGGGACTATGGCTACACCTTC. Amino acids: CAISDTGDYGYTF.

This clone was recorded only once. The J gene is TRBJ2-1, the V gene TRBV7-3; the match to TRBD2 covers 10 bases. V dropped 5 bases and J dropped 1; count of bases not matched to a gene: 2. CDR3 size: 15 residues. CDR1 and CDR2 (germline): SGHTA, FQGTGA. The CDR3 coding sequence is TGTGCCAGCAGCCTAGCGGGAGCATCCTACAATGAGCAGTTCTTC. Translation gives CASSLAGASYNEQFF.

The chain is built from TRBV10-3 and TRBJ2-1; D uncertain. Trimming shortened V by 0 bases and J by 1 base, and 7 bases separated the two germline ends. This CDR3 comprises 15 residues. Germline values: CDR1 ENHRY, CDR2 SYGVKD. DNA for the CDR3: TGTGCCATCAGTGAGTCGGAAGATTCCTACAATGAGCAGTTCTTC. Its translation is CAISESEDSYNEQFF.

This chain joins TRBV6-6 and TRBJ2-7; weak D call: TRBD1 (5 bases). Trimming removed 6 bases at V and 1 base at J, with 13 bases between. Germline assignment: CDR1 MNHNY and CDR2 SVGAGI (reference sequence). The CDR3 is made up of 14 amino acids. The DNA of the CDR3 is TGTGCCAGCAGCCCCCGACAGTTATCCTACGAGCAGTACTTC. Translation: CASSPRQLSYEQYF.

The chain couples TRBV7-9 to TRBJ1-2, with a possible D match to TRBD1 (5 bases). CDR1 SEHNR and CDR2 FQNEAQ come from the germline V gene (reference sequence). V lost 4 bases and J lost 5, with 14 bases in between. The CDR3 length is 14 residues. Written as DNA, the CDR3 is TGTGCCAGCAGCTCCCTACAGGAGCGGTATGGCTACACCTTC. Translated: CASSSLQERYGYTF. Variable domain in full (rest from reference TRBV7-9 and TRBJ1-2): DTGVSQNPRHKITKRGQNVTFRCDPISEHNRLYWYRQTLGQGPEFLTYFQNEAQLEKSRLLSDRFSAERPKGSFSTLEIQRTEQGDSAMYLCASSSLQERYGYTFGSGTRLTVV.

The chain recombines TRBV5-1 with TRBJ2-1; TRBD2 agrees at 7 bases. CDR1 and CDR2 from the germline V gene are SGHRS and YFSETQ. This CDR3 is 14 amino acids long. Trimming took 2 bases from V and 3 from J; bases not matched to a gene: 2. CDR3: CASSLQRDYNEQFF. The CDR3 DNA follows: TGCGCCAGCAGCTTACAGCGGGACTACAATGAGCAGTTCTTC.

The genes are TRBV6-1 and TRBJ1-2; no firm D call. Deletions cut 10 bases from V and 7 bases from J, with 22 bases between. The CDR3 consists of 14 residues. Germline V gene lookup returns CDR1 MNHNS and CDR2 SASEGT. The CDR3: CATLLLGNLAGYTF. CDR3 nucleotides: TGTGCCACCCTATTGCTGGGTAATCTTGCTGGCTACACCTTC.